This paragraph reports one T cell receptor beta chain. What it binds is unknown. This sample is part of a study of siplizumab effects on memory and regulatory T cells. Study-level points and caveats: Relative to controls at 25% to 30%, mappable alloreactive CD4+ clones exhibited a mean Treg-derived proportion of about 69% with siplizumab. Naive or memory phenotype was unassignable for roughly 75-95% of proliferating CD4+ or CD8+ clones.

Assays captured 95,000 to 100,000 TCR templates per sample. Generated by immunoSEQ multiplex PCR, the TCRdb table keeps only in-frame clones and is missing some. This repertoire shows some 100,000 clones, about 93% found once; its top ten account for roughly 0.62%. The ends were cut back, 2 bases at V and 3 bases at J, with 13 bases in the middle. Germline CDR1 is MNHNY and CDR2 is SVGAGI (reference sequence). The CDR3 is 16 residues long. Source material: Tregs sorted from blood. The V and J genes are TRBV6-6 and TRBJ1-4; D gene unclear. The receptor comes from a human donor in good health. CDR3 coding DNA: TGTGCCAGCAGTTACGACATTCTATTGCCTAATGAAAAACTGTTTTTT. Translated: CASSYDILLPNEKLFF.